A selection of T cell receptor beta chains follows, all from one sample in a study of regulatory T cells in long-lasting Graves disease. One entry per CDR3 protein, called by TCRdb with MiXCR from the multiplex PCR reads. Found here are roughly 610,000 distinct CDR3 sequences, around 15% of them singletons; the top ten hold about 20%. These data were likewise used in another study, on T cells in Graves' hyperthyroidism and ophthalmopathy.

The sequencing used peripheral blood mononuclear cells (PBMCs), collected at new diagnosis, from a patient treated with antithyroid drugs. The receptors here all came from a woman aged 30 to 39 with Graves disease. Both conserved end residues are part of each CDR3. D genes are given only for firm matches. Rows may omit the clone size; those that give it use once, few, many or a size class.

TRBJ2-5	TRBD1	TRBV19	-	CASKDRAYQETQYF	TGTGCCAGTAAGGACAGGGCGTACCAAGAGACCCAGTACTTC
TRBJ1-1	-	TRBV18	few	CASSTSPGAGTEAFF	TGTGCCAGCTCAACTTCCCCGGGGGCTGGGACTGAAGCTTTCTTT
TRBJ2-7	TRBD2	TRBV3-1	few	CASSQWTSGGSEQYF	TGTGCCAGCAGCCAGTGGACTAGCGGTGGGTCCGAGCAGTACTTC
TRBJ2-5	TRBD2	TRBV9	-	CASSVVAQREGQETQYF	TGTGCCAGCAGCGTAGTCGCCCAGCGGGAGGGCCAAGAGACCCAGTACTTC
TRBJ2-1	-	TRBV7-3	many	CASSLTLLGGGEQFF	TGTGCCAGCAGCTTAACGCTGTTGGGGGGAGGTGAGCAGTTCTTC
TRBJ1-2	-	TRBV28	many	CASVRDTLMYGYTF	TGTGCCAGCGTAAGGGACACATTGATGTATGGCTACACCTTC
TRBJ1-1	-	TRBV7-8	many	CASSLDRFGVNTEAFF	TGTGCCAGCAGCTTAGATCGTTTCGGGGTGAACACTGAAGCTTTCTTT
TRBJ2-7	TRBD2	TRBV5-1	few	CASSLMPTSGFSYEQYF	TGCGCCAGCAGCTTGATGCCGACTAGCGGATTTTCCTACGAGCAGTACTTC
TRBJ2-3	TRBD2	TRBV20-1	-	CSASRAGGLADTQYF	TGCAGTGCTAGTAGGGCGGGAGGGTTGGCAGATACGCAGTATTTT
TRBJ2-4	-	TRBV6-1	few	CASRSGSKNIQYF	TGTGCCAGCAGAAGCGGTTCCAAAAACATTCAGTACTTC
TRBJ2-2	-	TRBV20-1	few	CSARVASRMNTGELFF	TGCAGTGCTAGAGTCGCTAGCAGGATGAACACCGGGGAGCTGTTTTTT
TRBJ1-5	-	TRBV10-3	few	CAIKQTPLGQPQHF	TGTGCCATCAAACAGACCCCCCTGGGGCAGCCCCAGCATTTT
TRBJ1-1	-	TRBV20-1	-	CSASTRPRSTEAFF	TGCAGTGCTAGTACTAGGCCTCGGTCCACTGAAGCTTTCTTT
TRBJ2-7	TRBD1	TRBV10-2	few	CATDRGESYEQYF	TGCGCCACAGACAGGGGTGAGTCCTACGAGCAGTACTTC
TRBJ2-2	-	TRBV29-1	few	CSAGGSGELFF	TGCAGCGCCGGGGGCTCCGGGGAGCTGTTTTTT
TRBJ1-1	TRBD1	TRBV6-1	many	CASRKGDRGITEAFF	TGTGCCAGCAGGAAGGGGGACAGGGGGATCACTGAAGCTTTCTTT
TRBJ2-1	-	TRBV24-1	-	CATSAVRGGKEGAHNEQFF	TGTGCCACCAGTGCCGTACGCGGGGGTAAAGAGGGGGCGCACAATGAGCAGTTCTTC
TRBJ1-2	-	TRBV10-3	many	CAIRQTLFSYGYTF	TGTGCCATCCGTCAAACGCTCTTCTCCTATGGCTACACCTTC
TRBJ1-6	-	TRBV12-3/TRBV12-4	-	CASSLRGFNSPLHF	TGTGCCAGCAGTTTAAGAGGTTTTAATTCACCCCTCCACTTT
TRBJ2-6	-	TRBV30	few	CAWLSVTGANVLTF	TGTGCCTGGCTGTCCGTCACTGGGGCCAACGTCCTGACTTTC
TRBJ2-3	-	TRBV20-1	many	CSARLGDTQYF	TGCAGTGCTCGGTTAGGAGATACGCAGTATTTT
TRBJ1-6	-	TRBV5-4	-	CASSPGRGTPLHF	TGTGCCAGCAGCCCCGGCCGGGGGACTCCCCTCCACTTT